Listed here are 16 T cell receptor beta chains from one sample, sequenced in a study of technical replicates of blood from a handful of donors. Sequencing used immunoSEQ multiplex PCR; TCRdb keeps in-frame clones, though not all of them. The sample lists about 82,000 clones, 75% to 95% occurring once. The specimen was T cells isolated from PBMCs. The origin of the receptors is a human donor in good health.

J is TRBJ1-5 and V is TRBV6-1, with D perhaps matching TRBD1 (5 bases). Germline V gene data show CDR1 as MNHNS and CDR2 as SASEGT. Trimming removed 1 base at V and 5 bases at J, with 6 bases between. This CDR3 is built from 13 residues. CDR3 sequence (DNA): TGTGCCAGCAGTGAAGGCAGGGATCAGCCCCAGCATTTT. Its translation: CASSEGRDQPQHF.

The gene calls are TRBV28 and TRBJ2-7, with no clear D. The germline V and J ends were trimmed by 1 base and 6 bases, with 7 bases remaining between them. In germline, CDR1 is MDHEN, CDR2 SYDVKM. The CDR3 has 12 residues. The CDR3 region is CASSLSLSEQYF. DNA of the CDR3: TGTGCCAGCAGTTTATCCCTATCCGAGCAGTACTTC.

The CDR3 here is CASSSEGQRGLGYTF. CDR3 coding DNA: TGTGCCAGCAGTTCGGAGGGACAGCGAGGACTAGGCTACACCTTC. This chain links TRBV6-6 with TRBJ1-2; TRBD1 matches at 7 bases. J gave up 8 bases and V 4 bases, and 13 bases lay outside the gene matches. The V gene's germline CDR1 is MNHNY and CDR2 SVGAGI (reference sequence). The CDR3 contains 15 residues.

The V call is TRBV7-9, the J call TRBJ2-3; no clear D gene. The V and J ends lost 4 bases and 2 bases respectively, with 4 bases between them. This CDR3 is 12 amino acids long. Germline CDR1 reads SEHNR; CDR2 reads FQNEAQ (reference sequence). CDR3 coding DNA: TGTGCCAGCAGCTCGTACACAGATACGCAGTATTTT. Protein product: CASSSYTDTQYF. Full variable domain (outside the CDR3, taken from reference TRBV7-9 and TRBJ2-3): DTGVSQNPRHKITKRGQNVTFRCDPISEHNRLYWYRQTLGQGPEFLTYFQNEAQLEKSRLLSDRFSAERPKGSFSTLEIQRTEQGDSAMYLCASSSYTDTQYFGPGTRLTVL.

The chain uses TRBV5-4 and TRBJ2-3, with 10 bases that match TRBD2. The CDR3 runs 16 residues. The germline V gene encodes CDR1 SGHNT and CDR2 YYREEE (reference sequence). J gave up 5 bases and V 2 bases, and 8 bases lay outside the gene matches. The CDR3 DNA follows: TGTGCCAGCAGCTTTACTAGCGGGACGGCAATAGATACGCAGTATTTT. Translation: CASSFTSGTAIDTQYF.

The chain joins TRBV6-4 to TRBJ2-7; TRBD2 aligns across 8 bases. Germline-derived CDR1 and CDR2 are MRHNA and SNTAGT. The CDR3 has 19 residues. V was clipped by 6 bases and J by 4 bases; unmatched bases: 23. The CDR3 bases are TGTGCCAGCAGCCCAACGGGGGGGAAAGAACTAGCGGAGCGTTACGAGCAGTACTTC. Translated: CASSPTGGKELAERYEQYF.

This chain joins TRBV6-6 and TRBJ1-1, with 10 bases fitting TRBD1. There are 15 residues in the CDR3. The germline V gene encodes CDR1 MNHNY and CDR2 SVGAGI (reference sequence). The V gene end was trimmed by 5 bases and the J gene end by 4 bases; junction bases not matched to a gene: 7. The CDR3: CASSGRDRGLTEAFF. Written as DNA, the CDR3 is TGTGCCAGCAGTGGCCGGGACAGGGGCCTCACTGAAGCTTTCTTT.

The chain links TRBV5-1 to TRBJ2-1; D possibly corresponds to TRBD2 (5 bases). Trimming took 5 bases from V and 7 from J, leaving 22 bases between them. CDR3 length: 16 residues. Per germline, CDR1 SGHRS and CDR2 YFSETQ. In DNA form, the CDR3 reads TGCGCCAGCAGTTGGCAGCGGACCCCCCGGAGGAATGAGCAGTTCTTC. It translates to CASSWQRTPRRNEQFF. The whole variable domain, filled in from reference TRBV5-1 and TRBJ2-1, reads KAGVTQTPRYLIKTRGQQVTLSCSPISGHRSVSWYQQTPGQGLQFLFEYFSETQRNKGNFPGRFSGRQFSNSRSEMNVSTLELGDSALYLCASSWQRTPRRNEQFFGPGTRLTVL.

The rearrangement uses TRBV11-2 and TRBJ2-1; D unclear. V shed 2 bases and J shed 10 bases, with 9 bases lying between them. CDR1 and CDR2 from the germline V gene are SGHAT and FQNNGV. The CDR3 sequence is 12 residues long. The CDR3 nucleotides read TGTGCCAGCAGCTTAAGTTCGAGAGAGCAGTTCTTC. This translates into CASSLSSREQFF.

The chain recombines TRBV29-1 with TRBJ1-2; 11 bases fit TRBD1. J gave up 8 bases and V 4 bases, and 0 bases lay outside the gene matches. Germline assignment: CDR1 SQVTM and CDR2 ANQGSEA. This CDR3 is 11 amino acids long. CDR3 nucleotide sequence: TGCAGCGTTGGGACAGGGGGCGGCTACACCTTC. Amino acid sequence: CSVGTGGGYTF. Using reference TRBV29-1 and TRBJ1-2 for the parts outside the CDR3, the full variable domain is SAVISQKPSRDICQRGTSLTIQCQVDSQVTMMFWYRQQPGQSLTLIATANQGSEATYESGFVIDKFPISRPNLTFSTLTVSNMSPEDSSIYLCSVGTGGGYTFGSGTRLTVV.

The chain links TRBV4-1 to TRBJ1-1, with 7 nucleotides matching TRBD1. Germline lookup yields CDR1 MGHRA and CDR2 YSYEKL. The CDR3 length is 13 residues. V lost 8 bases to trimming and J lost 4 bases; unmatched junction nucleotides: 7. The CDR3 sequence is CASGTGARTEAFF. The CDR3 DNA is TGCGCCAGCGGTACAGGGGCTCGCACTGAAGCTTTCTTT.

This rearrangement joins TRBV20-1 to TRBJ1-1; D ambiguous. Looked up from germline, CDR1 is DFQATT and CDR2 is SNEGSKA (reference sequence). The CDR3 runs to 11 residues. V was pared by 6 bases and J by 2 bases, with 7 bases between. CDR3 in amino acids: CSALRNTEAFF. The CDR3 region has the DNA TGCAGTGCCCTTAGAAACACTGAAGCTTTCTTT.

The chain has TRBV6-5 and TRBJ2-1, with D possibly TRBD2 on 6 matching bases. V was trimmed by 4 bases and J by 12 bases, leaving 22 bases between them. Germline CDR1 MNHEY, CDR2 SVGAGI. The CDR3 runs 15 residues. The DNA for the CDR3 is TGTGCCAGCAGTTCTATTGAACTAGCAGATTTGGGGCAGTTCTTC. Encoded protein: CASSSIELADLGQFF.

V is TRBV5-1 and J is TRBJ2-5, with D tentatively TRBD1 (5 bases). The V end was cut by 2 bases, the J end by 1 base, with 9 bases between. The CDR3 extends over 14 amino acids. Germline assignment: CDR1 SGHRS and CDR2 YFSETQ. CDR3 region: CASSLFRGQETQYF. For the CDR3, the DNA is TGCGCCAGCAGCTTATTTAGGGGCCAAGAGACCCAGTACTTC.

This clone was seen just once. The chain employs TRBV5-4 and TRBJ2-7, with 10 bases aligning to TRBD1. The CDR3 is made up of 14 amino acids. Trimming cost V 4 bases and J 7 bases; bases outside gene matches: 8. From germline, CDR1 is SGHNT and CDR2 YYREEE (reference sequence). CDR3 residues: CASSPRDRGWEQYF. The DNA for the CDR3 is TGTGCCAGCAGCCCCCGGGACAGGGGTTGGGAGCAGTACTTC.

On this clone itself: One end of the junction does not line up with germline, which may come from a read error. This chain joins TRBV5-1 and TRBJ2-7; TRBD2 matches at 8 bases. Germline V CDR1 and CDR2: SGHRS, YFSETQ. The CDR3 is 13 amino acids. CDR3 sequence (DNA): TGCGCCAGCAGTTTGGTTAGCGGGACCGCTCAGTACTTC. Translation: CASSLVSGTAQYF.